A selection of T cell receptor beta chains follows, all from one sample in a study of OX40 agonist ivuxolimab in advanced cancers. The table came from immunoSEQ multiplex PCR; TCRdb's copy has only in-frame clones and leaves some out. In the table there are about 22,000 clones, 75% to 85% of which are singletons. Source: CD4+ or CD8+ T cells sorted from blood, taken in a trial of the OX40 agonist ivuxolimab. Receptors were obtained from an adult with an advanced solid tumor such as melanoma, head and neck, liver or kidney cancer. CDR3s include the opening cysteine and the closing phenylalanine or tryptophan. A D gene is named only where the DNA matches it firmly. The size of a clone is reported for some rows only, either as once, few or many, or as a class for expanded clones.

j_gene: TRBJ1-4; len: 15; abundance: .; d_gene: .; v_gene: TRBV6-5; CDR3nt: TGTGCCAGCAGTTACCATTCAGGGGTAAATGAAAAACTGTTTTTT; CDR3aa: CASSYHSGVNEKLFF
j_gene: TRBJ1-1; len: 15; abundance: .; d_gene: TRBD1; v_gene: TRBV5-7; CDR3nt: TGTGCCAGCAGCATAGCCCAGGGGGCTGACACTGAAGCTTTCTTT; CDR3aa: CASSIAQGADTEAFF
j_gene: TRBJ1-5; len: 13; abundance: .; d_gene: .; v_gene: TRBV18; CDR3nt: TGTGCCAGCTCAGCCGGGACCGATCAGCCCCAGCATTTT; CDR3aa: CASSAGTDQPQHF
j_gene: TRBJ1-2; len: 13; abundance: .; d_gene: .; v_gene: TRBV27; CDR3nt: TGTGCCAGCAGTTTAGGTCCCGAATGGGGCTACACCTTC; CDR3aa: CASSLGPEWGYTF
j_gene: TRBJ2-2; len: 17; abundance: .; d_gene: .; v_gene: TRBV18; CDR3nt: TGTGCCAGCTCACCAGGGACTGGAAAAACGAACACCGGGGAGCTGTTTTTT; CDR3aa: CASSPGTGKTNTGELFF
j_gene: TRBJ2-7; len: 16; abundance: few; d_gene: TRBD2; v_gene: TRBV7-6; CDR3nt: TGTGCCAGCATCCCGGGGGCACTAGCGGGGGGCTACGAGCAGTACTTC; CDR3aa: CASIPGALAGGYEQYF
j_gene: TRBJ2-5; len: 13; abundance: .; d_gene: .; v_gene: TRBV7-3; CDR3nt: TGTGCCAGCAGCCAGGGACTCAGGGAGACCCAGTACTTC; CDR3aa: CASSQGLRETQYF
j_gene: TRBJ1-1; len: 14; abundance: .; d_gene: .; v_gene: TRBV6-1; CDR3nt: TGTGCCAGCAGTTCCCCTGGGATGGGGACTGAAGCTTTCTTT; CDR3aa: CASSSPGMGTEAFF
j_gene: TRBJ1-1; len: 17; abundance: .; d_gene: .; v_gene: TRBV4-1; CDR3nt: TGCGCCAGCAGCCAAGTTGGGTCCGGGACTATGAACACTGAAGCTTTCTTT; CDR3aa: CASSQVGSGTMNTEAFF
j_gene: TRBJ2-5; len: 12; abundance: once; d_gene: .; v_gene: TRBV18; CDR3nt: TGTGCCAGCTCACCTGTTGAAGAGACCCAGTACTTC; CDR3aa: CASSPVEETQYF
j_gene: TRBJ1-5; len: 15; abundance: .; d_gene: TRBD1; v_gene: TRBV7-3; CDR3nt: TGTGCCAGCAGCCCGGTGGGACAGCTCAATCAGCCCCAGCATTTT; CDR3aa: CASSPVGQLNQPQHF
j_gene: TRBJ2-1; len: 15; abundance: .; d_gene: TRBD2; v_gene: TRBV15; CDR3nt: TGTGCCACCAGCAACGGGGGGAGCTCCTACAATGAGCAGTTCTTC; CDR3aa: CATSNGGSSYNEQFF
j_gene: TRBJ1-1; len: 15; abundance: .; d_gene: TRBD1; v_gene: TRBV19; CDR3nt: TGTGCCCAACGCGGACAGGGGGCGCTGGGCACTGAAGCTTTCTTT; CDR3aa: CAQRGQGALGTEAFF
j_gene: TRBJ1-6; len: 16; abundance: .; d_gene: .; v_gene: TRBV25-1; CDR3nt: TGTGCCAGCAGTGATTCCCAGCGGTCCTATAATTCACCCCTCCACTTT; CDR3aa: CASSDSQRSYNSPLHF
j_gene: TRBJ2-7; len: 14; abundance: .; d_gene: .; v_gene: TRBV28; CDR3nt: TGTGCCAGCAGTTTGACCGCAGGGATGAAGGAGCAGTACTTC; CDR3aa: CASSLTAGMKEQYF
j_gene: TRBJ1-5; len: 15; abundance: .; d_gene: .; v_gene: TRBV28; CDR3nt: TGTGCCAGCAGTTTGGTGGGGGATAGCAATCAGCCCCAGCATTTT; CDR3aa: CASSLVGDSNQPQHF
j_gene: TRBJ2-5; len: 12; abundance: .; d_gene: .; v_gene: TRBV6-5; CDR3nt: TGTGCCAGCAGGGTAGGGGGAGAGACCCAGTACTTC; CDR3aa: CASRVGGETQYF